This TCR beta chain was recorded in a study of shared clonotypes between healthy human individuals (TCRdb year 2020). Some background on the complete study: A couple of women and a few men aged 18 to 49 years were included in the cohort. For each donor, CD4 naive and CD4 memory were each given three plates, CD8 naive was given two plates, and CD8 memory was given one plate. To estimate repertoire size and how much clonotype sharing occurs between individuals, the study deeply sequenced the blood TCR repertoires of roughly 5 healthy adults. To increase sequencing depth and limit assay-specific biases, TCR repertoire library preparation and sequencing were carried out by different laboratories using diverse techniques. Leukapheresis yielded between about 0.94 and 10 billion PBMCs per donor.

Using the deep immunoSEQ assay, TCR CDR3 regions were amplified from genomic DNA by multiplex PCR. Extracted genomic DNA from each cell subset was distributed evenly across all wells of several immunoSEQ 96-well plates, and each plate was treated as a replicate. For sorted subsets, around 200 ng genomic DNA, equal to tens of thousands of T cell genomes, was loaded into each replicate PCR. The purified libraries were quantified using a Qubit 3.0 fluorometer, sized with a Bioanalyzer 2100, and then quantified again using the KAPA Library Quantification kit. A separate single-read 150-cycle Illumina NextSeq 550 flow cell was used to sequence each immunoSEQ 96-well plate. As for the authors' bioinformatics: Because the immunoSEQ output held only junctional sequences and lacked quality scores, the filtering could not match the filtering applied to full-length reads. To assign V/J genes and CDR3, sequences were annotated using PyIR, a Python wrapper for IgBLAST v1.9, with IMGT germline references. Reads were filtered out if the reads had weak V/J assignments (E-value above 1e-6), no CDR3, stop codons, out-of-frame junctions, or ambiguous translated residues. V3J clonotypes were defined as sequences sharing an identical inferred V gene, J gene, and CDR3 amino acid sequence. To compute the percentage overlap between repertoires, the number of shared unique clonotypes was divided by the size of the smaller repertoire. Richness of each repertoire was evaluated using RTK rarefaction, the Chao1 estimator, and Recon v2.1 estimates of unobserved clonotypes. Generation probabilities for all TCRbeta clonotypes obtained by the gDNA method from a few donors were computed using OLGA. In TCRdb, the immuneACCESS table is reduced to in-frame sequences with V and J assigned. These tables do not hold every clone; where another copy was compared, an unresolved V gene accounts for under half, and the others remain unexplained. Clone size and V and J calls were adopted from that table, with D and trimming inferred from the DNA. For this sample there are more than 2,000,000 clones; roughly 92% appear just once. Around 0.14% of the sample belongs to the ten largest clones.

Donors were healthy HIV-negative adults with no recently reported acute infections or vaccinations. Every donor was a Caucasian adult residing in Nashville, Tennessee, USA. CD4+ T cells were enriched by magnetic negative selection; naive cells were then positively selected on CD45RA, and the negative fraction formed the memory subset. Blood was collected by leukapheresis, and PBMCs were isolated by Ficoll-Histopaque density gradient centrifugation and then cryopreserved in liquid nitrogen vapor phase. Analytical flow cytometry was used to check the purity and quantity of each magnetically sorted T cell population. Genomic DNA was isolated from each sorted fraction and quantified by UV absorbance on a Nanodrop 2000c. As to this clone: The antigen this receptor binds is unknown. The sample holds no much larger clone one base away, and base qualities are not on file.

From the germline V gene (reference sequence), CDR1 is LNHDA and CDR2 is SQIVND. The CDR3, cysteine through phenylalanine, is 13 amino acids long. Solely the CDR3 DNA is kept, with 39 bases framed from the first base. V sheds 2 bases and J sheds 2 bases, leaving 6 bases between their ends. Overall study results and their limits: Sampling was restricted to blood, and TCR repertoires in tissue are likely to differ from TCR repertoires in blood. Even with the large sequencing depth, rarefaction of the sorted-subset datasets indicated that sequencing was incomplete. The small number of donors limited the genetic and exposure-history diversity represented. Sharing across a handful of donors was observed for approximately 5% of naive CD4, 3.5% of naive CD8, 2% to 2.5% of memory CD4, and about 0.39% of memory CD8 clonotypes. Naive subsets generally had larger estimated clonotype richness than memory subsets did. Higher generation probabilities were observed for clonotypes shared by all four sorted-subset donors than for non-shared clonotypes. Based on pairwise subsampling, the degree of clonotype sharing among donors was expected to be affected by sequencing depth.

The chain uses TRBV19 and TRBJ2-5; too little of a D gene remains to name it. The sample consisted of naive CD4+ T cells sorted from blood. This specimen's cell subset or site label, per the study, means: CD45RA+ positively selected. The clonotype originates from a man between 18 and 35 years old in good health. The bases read TGTGCCAGTAGTATACGCCGGCAAGAGACCCAGTACTTC. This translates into CASSIRRQETQYF.